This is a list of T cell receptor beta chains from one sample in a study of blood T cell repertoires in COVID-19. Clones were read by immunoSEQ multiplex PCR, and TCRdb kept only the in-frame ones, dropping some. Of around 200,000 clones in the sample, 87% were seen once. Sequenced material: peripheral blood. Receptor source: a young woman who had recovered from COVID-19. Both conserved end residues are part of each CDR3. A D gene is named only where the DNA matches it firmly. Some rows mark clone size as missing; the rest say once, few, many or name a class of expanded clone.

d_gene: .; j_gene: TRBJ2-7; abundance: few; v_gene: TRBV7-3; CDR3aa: CASSLIGTNEQYF; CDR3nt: TGTGCCAGCAGCTTAATCGGGACAAACGAGCAGTACTTC
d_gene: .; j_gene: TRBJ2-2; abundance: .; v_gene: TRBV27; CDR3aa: CASSFNSFANTGELFF; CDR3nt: TGTGCCAGCAGTTTTAACAGCTTCGCGAACACCGGGGAGCTGTTTTTT
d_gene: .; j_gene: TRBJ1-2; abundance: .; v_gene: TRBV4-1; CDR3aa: CASSQRIGAANYGYTF; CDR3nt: TGCGCCAGCAGCCAAAGGATCGGAGCGGCTAACTATGGCTACACCTTC
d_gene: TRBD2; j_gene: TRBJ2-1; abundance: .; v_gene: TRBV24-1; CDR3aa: CATSDSLAVLYNEQFF; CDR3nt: TGTGCCACCAGTGATTCACTAGCGGTCCTTTACAATGAGCAGTTCTTC
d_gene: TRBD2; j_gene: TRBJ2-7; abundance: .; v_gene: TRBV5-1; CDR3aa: CASSLDLGTGTSGSHYEQYF; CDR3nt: TGCGCCAGCAGCTTGGATCTTGGGACAGGGACTAGCGGGTCTCACTACGAGCAGTACTTC
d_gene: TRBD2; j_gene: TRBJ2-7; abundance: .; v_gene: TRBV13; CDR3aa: CASSHGTIHSYEQYF; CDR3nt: TGTGCCAGCAGCCATGGGACTATACACTCCTACGAGCAGTACTTC
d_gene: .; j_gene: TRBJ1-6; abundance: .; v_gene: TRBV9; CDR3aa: CASSVGAGVNSPLHF; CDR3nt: TGTGCCAGCAGCGTAGGGGCAGGGGTGAACTCACCCCTCCACTTT
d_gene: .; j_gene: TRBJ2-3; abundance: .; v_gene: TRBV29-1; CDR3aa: CSVEIGGSSGWTDTQYF; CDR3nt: TGCAGCGTTGAAATCGGTGGGAGTTCGGGATGGACAGATACGCAGTATTTT
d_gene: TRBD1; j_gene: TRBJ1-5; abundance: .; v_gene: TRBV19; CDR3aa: CASRLPGQSNQPQHF; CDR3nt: TGTGCCAGTAGGCTTCCGGGACAGAGCAATCAGCCCCAGCATTTT
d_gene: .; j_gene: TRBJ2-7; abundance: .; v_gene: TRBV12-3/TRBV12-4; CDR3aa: CASSHSPSYEQYF; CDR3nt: TGTGCCAGCAGCCACAGTCCGTCCTACGAGCAGTACTTC
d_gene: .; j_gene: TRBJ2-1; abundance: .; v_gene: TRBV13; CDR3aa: CASSPHVARYEQFF; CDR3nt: TGTGCCAGCAGTCCTCACGTGGCCAGGTATGAGCAGTTCTTC
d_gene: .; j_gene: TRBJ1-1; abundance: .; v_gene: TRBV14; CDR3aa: CASSQDGGVGTEAFF; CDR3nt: TGTGCCAGCAGCCAAGATGGAGGGGTTGGAACTGAAGCTTTCTTT
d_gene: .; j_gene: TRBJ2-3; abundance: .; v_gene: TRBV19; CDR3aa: CASSIRRGSTDTQYF; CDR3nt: TGTGCCAGTAGTATCCGCAGGGGTAGCACAGATACGCAGTATTTT
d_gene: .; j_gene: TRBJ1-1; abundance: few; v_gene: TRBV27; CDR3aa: CASRQLNTEAFF; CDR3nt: TGTGCCAGCAGGCAGTTGAACACTGAAGCTTTCTTT
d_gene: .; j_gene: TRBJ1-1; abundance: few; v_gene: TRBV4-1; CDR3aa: CASSQVTGVNTEAFF; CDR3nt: TGCGCCAGCAGCCAAGTGACAGGAGTGAACACTGAAGCTTTCTTT
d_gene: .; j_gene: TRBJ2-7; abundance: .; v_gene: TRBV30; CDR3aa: CAWSLTGGGMAYF; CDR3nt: TGTGCCTGGAGTTTGACTGGTGGGGGGATGGCGTACTTC
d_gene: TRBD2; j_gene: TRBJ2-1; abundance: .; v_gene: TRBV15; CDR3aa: CATSRDGVAGGVEQFF; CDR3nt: TGTGCCACCAGCAGAGATGGGGTAGCGGGAGGTGTTGAGCAGTTCTTC
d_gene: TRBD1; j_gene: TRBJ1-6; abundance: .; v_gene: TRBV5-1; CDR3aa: CASSYTGEGSPLHF; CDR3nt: TGCGCCAGCAGCTACACAGGGGAAGGCTCACCCCTCCACTTT
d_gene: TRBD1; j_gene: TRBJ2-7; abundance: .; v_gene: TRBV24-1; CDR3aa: CATSDPTGSSYEQYF; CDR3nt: TGTGCCACCAGTGATCCGACAGGGTCCTCCTACGAGCAGTACTTC
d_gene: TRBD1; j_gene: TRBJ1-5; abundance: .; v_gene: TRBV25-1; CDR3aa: CASSEFDRGQPQHF; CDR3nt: TGTGCCAGCAGTGAATTCGACAGGGGTCAGCCCCAGCATTTT
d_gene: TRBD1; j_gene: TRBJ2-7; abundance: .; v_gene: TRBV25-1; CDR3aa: CASSVSGTGVSYEQYF; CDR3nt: TGTGCCAGCAGTGTTTCCGGGACAGGTGTCTCCTACGAGCAGTACTTC
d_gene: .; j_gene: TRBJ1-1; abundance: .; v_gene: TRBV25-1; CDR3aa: CASSDRGFEAFF; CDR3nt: TGTGCCAGCAGTGACAGGGGATTTGAAGCTTTCTTT
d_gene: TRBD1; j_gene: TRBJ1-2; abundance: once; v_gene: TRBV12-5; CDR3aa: CASGLQGGRGYTF; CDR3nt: TGTGCTAGTGGTTTACAGGGGGGTAGGGGCTACACCTTC
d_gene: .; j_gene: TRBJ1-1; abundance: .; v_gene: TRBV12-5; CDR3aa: CASGLSGGNTEAFF; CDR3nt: TGTGCTAGTGGTTTGTCGGGGGGGAACACTGAAGCTTTCTTT
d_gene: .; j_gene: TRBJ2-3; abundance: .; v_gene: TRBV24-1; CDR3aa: CATSRDAGSTDTQYF; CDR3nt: TGTGCCACCTCAAGGGATGCGGGATCCACAGATACGCAGTATTTT
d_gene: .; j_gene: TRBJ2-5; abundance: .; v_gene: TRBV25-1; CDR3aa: CASSDLEPQETQYF; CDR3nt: TGTGCCAGCAGTGATTTAGAGCCCCAAGAGACCCAGTACTTC
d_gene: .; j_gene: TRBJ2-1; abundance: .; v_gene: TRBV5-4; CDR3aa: CASSPGHDEDNEQFF; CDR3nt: TGTGCCAGCAGCCCCGGACACGACGAAGACAATGAGCAGTTCTTC
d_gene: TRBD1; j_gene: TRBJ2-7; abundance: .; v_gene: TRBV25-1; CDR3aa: CASSELGGQGNYEQYF; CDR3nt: TGTGCCAGCAGTGAATTGGGAGGACAGGGGAACTACGAGCAGTACTTC
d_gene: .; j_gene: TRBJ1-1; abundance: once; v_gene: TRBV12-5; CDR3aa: CASGTGGPEAFF; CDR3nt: TGTGCTAGTGGTACTGGGGGCCCTGAAGCTTTCTTT
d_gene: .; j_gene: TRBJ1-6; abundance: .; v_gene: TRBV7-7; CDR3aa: CASSLGGENSPLHF; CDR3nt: TGTGCCAGCAGCTTAGGCGGGGAGAATTCACCCCTCCACTTT
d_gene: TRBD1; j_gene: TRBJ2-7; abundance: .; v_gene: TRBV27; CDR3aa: CASSDRGHEQYF; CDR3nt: TGTGCCAGCAGCGACAGGGGTCACGAGCAGTACTTC
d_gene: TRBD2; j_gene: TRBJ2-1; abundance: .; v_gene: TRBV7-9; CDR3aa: CASSLGLVSNEQFF; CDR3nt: TGTGCCAGCAGCTTGGGACTAGTAAGCAATGAGCAGTTCTTC
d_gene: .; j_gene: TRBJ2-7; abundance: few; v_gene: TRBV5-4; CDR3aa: CASSFIDSYEQYF; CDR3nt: TGTGCCAGCAGCTTTATCGACAGCTACGAGCAGTACTTC
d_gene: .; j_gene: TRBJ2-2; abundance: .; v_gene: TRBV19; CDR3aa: CASREQGTGELFF; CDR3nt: TGTGCCAGTAGGGAACAGGGAACCGGGGAGCTGTTTTTT
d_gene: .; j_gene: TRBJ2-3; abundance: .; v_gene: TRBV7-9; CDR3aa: CASSFPRSPSTDTQYF; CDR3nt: TGTGCCAGCAGCTTTCCCCGTAGCCCTAGCACAGATACGCAGTATTTT
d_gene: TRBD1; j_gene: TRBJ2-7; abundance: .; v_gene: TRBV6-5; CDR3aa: CASSAGTGPYEQYF; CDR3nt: TGTGCCAGCTCCGCCGGGACAGGGCCTTACGAGCAGTACTTC
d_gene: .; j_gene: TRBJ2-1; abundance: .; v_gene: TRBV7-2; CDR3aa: CASSNRAVLYNEQFF; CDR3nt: TGTGCCAGCAGCAACAGAGCGGTACTTTACAATGAGCAGTTCTTC
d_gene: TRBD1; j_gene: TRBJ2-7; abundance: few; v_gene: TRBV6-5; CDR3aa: CASSYSTDRVGEQYF; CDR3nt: TGTGCCAGCAGTTACTCGACTGACAGGGTGGGCGAGCAGTACTTC
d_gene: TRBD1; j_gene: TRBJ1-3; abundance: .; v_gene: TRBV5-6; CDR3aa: CASSTGTVGNTIYF; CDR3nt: TGTGCCAGCAGTACCGGGACAGTAGGAAACACCATATATTTT
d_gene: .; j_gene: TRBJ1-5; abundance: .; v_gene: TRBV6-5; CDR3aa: CASRGAADSNQPQHF; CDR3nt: TGTGCCAGCAGAGGGGCGGCGGATAGCAATCAGCCCCAGCATTTT
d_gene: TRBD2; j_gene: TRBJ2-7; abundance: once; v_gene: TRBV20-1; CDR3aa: CSASGGGYYEQYF; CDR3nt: TGCAGTGCTAGTGGGGGGGGTTACTACGAGCAGTACTTC
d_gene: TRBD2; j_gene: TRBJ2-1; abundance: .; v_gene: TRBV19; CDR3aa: CASSKYREGYNEQFF; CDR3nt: TGTGCCAGTAGTAAGTATCGGGAGGGCTACAATGAGCAGTTCTTC
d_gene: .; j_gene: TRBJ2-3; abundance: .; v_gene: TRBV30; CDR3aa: CACCEGRRVGTDTQYF; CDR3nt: TGTGCCTGCTGCGAGGGGAGGCGTGTTGGTACAGATACGCAGTATTTT
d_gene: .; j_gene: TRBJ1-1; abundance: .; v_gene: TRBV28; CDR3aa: CASSPMGQNTEAFF; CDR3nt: TGTGCCAGCAGTCCGATGGGACAGAACACTGAAGCTTTCTTT
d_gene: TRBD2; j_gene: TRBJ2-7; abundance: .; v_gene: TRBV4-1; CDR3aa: CASSPRLAGVYEQYF; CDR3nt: TGCGCCAGCAGCCCTAGACTAGCGGGAGTGTACGAGCAGTACTTC
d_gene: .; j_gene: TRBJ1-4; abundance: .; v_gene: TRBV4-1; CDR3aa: CASSQDDRQNEKLFF; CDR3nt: TGCGCCAGCAGCCAGGATGACAGACAAAATGAAAAACTGTTTTTT
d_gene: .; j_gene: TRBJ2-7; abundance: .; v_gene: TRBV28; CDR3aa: CASSFPSGAVDEQYF; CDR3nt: TGTGCCAGCAGTTTTCCGTCGGGAGCAGTAGACGAGCAGTACTTC
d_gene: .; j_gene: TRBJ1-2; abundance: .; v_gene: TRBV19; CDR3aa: CASRRQSPKGGYTF; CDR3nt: TGTGCCAGTAGGCGACAGAGCCCAAAGGGTGGCTACACCTTC
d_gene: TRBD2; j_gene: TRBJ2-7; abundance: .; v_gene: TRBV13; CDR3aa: CASSSNSLLAELSSYEQYF; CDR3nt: TGTGCCAGCAGCTCCAATTCGTTACTAGCGGAGTTAAGCTCCTACGAGCAGTACTTC
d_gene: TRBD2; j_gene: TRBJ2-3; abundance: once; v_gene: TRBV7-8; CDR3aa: CASSSSRTSGRDTQYF; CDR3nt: TGTGCCAGCAGCTCATCTAGGACTAGCGGGAGAGATACGCAGTATTTT
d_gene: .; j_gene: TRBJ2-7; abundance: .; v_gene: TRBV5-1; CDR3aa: CASSLSDTLGEQYF; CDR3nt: TGCGCCAGCAGCTTATCAGACACCTTGGGCGAGCAGTACTTC
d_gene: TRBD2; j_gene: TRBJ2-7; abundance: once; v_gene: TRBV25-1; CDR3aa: CASSEWGRSSGLAFEQYF; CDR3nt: TGTGCCAGCAGTGAATGGGGGCGCTCTTCGGGACTAGCGTTCGAGCAGTACTTC
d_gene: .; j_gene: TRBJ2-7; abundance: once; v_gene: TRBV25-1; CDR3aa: CASSALAYEQYF; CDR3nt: TGTGCCAGCAGTGCTCTAGCGTACGAGCAGTACTTC